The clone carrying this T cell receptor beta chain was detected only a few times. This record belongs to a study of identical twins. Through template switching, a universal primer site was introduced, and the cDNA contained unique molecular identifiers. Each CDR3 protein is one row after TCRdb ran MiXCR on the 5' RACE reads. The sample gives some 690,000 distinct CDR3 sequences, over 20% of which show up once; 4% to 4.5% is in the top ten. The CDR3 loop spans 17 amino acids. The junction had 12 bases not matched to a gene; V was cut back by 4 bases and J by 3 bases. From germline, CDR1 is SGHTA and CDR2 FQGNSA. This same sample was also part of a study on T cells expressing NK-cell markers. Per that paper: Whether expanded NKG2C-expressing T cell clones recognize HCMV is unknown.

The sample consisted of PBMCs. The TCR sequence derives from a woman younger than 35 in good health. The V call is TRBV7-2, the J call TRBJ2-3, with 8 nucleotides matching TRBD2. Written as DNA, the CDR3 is TGTGCCAGCAGCTGGGCTAGCGGGCGAGGGGGAACAGATACGCAGTATTTT. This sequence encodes CASSWASGRGGTDTQYF.